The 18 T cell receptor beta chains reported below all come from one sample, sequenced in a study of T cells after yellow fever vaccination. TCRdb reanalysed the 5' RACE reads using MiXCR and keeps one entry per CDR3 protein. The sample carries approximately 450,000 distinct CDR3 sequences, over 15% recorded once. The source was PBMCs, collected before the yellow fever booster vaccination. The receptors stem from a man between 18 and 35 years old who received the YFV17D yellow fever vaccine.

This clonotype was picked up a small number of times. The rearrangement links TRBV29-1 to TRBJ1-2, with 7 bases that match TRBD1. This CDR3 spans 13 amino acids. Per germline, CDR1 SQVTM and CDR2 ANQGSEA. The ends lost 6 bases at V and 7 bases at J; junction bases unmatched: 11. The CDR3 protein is CSVAMEGAGGYTF. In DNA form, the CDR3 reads TGCAGCGTCGCCATGGAGGGGGCTGGTGGCTACACCTTC.

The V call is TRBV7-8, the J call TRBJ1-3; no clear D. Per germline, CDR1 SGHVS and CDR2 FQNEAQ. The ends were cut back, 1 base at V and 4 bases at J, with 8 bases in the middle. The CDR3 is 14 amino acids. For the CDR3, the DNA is TGTGCCAGCAGCTTAGAGGGTGTGGGAAACACCATATATTTT. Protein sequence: CASSLEGVGNTIYF.

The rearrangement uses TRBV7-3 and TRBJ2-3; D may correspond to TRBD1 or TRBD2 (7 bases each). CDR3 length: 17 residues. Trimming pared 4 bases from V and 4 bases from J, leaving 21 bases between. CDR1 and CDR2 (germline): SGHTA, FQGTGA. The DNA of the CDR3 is TGTGCCAGCAGCTCAACATCCGACAGGGAGGGGGCAGATACGCAGTATTTT. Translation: CASSSTSDREGADTQYF.

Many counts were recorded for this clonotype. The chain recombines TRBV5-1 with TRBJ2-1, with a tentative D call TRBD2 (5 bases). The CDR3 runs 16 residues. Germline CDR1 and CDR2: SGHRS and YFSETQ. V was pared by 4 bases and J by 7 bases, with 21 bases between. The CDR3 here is CASSRLLTGSQNEQFF. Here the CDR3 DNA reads TGCGCCAGCAGCAGACTACTGACCGGGTCCCAAAATGAGCAGTTCTTC.

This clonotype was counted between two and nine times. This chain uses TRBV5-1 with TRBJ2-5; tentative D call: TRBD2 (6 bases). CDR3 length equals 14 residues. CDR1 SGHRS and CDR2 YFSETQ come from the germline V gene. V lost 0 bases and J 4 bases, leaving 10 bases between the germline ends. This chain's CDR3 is CASSLAWGGETQYF. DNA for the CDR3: TGCGCCAGCAGCTTGGCCTGGGGAGGAGAGACCCAGTACTTC.

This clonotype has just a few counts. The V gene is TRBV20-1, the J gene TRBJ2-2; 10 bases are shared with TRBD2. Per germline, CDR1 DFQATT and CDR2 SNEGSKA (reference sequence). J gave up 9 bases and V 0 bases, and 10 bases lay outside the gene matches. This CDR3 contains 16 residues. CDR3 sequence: CSARDFLAGDGRELFF. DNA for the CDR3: TGCAGTGCTAGAGATTTCCTAGCGGGGGACGGACGGGAGCTGTTTTTT.

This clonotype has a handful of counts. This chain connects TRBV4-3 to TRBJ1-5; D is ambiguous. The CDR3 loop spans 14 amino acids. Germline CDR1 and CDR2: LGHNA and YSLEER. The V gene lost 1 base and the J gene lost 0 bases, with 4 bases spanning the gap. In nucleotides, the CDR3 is TGCGCCAGCAGCCAAGGGGTTAGCAATCAGCCCCAGCATTTT. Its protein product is CASSQGVSNQPQHF.

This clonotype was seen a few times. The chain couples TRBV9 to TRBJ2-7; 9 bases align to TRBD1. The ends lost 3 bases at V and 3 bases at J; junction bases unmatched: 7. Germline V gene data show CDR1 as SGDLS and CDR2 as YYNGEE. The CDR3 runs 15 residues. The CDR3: CASSESTGGIYEQYF. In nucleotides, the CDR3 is TGTGCCAGCAGCGAGTCGACAGGGGGAATCTACGAGCAGTACTTC.

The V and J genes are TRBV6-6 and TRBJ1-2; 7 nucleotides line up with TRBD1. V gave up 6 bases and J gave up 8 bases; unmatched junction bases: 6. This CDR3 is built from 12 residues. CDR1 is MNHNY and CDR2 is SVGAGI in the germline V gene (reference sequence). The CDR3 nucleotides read TGTGCCAGCAGCACAGGGGCGAGCGGCTACACCTTC. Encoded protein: CASSTGASGYTF.

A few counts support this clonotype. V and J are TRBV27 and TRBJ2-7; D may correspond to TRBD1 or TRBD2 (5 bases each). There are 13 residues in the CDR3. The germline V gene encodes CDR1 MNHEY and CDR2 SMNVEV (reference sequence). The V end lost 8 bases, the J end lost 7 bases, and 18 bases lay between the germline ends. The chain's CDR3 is CASAEGWSSEQYV. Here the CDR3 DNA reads TGTGCCAGCGCAGAGGGGTGGTCGTCAGAGCAGTACGTC.

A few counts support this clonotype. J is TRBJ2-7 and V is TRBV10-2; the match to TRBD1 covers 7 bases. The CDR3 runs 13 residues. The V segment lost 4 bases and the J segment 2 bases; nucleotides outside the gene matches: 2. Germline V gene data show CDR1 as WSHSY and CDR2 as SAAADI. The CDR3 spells CASSGGQPYEQYF. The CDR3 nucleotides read TGCGCCAGCAGTGGGGGACAGCCCTACGAGCAGTACTTC.

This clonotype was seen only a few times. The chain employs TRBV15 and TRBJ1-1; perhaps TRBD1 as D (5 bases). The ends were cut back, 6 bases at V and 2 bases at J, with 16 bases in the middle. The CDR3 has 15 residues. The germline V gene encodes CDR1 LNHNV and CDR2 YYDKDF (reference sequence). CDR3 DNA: TGTGCCACCAGTTCGTACCCCGGGGCAAACACTGAAGCTTTCTTT. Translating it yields CATSSYPGANTEAFF.

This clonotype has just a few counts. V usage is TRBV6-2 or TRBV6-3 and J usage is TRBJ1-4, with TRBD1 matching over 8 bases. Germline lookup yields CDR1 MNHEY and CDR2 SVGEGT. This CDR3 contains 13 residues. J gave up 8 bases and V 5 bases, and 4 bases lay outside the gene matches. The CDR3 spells CASSGDRGEKLFF. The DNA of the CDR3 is TGTGCCAGCAGTGGTGACAGGGGCGAAAAACTGTTTTTT.

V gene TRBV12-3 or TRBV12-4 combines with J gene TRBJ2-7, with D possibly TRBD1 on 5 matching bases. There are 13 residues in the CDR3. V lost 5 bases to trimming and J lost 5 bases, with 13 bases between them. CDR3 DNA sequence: TGTGCCAGCAGTCCGGAGACAGTCCACGAGCAGTACTTC. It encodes CASSPETVHEQYF.

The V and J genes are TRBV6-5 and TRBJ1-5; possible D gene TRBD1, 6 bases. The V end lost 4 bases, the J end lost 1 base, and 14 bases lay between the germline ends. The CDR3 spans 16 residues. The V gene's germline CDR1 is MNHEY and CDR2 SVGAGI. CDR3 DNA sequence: TGTGCCAGCAGTTCTCGTGACAGGATCAGCAATCAGCCCCAGCATTTT. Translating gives CASSSRDRISNQPQHF.

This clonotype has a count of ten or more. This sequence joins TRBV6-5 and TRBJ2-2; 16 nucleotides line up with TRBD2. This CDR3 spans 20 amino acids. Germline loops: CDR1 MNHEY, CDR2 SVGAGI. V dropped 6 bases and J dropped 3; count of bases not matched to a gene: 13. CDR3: CASSLRPGTSGGVHTGELFF. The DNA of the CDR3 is TGTGCCAGCAGCCTACGACCCGGGACTAGCGGGGGGGTTCACACCGGGGAGCTGTTTTTT.

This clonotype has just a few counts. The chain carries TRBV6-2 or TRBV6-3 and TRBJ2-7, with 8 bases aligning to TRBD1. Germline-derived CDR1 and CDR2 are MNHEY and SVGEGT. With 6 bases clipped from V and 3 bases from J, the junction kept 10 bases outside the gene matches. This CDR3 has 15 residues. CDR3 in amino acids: CASSSLGTGLYEQYF. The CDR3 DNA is TGTGCCAGCAGCTCCCTCGGGACAGGACTCTACGAGCAGTACTTC.

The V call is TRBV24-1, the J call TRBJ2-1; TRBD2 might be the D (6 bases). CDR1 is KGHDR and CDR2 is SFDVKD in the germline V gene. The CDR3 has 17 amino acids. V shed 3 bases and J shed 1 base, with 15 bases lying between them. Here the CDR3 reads CATSDQHGGRSYNEQFF. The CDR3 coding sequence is TGTGCCACCAGTGATCAGCACGGGGGTCGATCCTACAATGAGCAGTTCTTC.